The present T cell receptor beta chain was sequenced within a study of beta chain features in type 1 diabetes. Expressed TCRB transcripts got sequenced, as all isolated RNA was reverse transcribed. TCRdb's copy holds only in-frame clones and misses some; the assay was immunoSEQ multiplex PCR. The data contain under 800,000 clones, about 14% of them seen just once; the ten biggest clones take up about 0.097%. J gave up 5 bases and V 5 bases, and 5 bases lay outside the gene matches. From germline, CDR1 is SGHTA and CDR2 FQGNSA. CDR3 length: 15 residues. The sample holds a few counts of this clone. This chain joins TRBV7-2 and TRBJ1-4, with 10 positions matching TRBD1. What was sequenced was naive CD4+ T cells from blood. This receptor was obtained from a man younger than 35 in good health. The CDR3 here is CASSRPGQGNEKLFF. The CDR3 region has the DNA TGTGCCAGCAGCAGACCGGGACAGGGGAATGAAAAACTGTTTTTT. Using reference TRBV7-2 and TRBJ1-4 for the parts outside the CDR3, the full variable domain is GAGVSQSPSNKVTEKGKDVELRCDPISGHTALYWYRQSLGQGLEFLIYFQGNSAPDKSGLPSDRFSAERTGGSVSTLTIQRTQQEDSAVYLCASSRPGQGNEKLFFGSGTQLSVL.